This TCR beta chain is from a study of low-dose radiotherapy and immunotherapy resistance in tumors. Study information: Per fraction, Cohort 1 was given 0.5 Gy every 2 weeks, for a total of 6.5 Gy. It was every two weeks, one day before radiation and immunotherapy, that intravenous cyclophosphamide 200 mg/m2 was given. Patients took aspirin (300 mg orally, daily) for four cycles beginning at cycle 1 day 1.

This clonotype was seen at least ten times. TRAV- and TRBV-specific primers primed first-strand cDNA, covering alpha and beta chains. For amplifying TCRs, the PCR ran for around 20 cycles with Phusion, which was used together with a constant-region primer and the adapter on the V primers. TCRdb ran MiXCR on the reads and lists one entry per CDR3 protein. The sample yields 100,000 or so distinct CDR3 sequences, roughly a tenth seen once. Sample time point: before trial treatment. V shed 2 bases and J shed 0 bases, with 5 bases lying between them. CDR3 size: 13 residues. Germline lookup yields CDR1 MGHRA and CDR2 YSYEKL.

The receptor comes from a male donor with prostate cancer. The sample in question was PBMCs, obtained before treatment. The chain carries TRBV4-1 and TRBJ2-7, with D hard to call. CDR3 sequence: CASSQTSSYEQYF. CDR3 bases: TGCGCCAGCAGCCAAACGAGCTCCTACGAGCAGTACTTC.